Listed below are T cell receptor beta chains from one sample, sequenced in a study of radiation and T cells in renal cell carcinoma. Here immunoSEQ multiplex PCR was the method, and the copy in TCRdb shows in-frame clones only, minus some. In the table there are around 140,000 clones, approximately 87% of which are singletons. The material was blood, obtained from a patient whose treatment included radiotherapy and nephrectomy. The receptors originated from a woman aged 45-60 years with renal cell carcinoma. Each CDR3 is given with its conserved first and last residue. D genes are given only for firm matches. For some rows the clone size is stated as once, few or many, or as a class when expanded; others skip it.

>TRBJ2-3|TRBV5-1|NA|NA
CASSLQDTDTQYF
TGCGCCAGCAGCTTACAAGACACAGATACGCAGTATTTT
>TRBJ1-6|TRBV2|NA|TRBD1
CASSHRGSPLHF
TGTGCCAGCAGCCACAGGGGATCACCCCTCCACTTT
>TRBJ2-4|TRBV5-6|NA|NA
CASSFSTGLKNIQYF
TGTGCCAGCAGCTTTTCCACAGGACTCAAAAACATTCAGTACTTC
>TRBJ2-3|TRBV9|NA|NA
CASSSPSTDTQYF
TGTGCCAGCAGCTCCCCAAGCACAGATACGCAGTATTTT
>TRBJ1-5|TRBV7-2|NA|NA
CASSFLDSNQPQHF
TGTGCCAGCAGCTTCTTGGACAGTAATCAGCCCCAGCATTTT
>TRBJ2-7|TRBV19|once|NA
CASSIEVLGGGSYEQYF
TGTGCCAGTAGTATAGAAGTCCTCGGGGGAGGCTCCTACGAGCAGTACTTC
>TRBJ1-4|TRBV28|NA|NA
CASSLGGTIGEKLFF
TGTGCCAGCAGTTTAGGGGGGACAATAGGGGAAAAACTGTTTTTT
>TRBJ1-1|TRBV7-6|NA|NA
CASSLAGGTNTEAFF
TGTGCCAGCAGCTTAGCCGGGGGCACGAACACTGAAGCTTTCTTT
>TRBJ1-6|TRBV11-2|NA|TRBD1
CASSPGTGGNSPLHF
TGTGCCAGCAGCCCCGGGACAGGGGGCAATTCACCCCTCCACTTT
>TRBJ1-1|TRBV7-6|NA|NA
CASSLYGGVIAEAFF
TGTGCCAGCAGCCTGTACGGAGGGGTGATCGCTGAAGCTTTCTTT
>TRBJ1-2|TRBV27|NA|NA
CASSPGGVPGYTF
TGTGCCAGCAGTCCGGGTGGGGTCCCGGGCTACACCTTC
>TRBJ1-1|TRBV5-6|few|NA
CASSFDTTNTEAFF
TGTGCCAGCAGCTTTGACACTACGAACACTGAAGCTTTCTTT
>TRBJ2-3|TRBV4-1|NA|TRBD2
CASSQEGLAGGPTDTQYF
TGCGCCAGCAGCCAAGAGGGACTAGCGGGGGGGCCGACAGATACGCAGTATTTT
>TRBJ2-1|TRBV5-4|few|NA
CASSLDLQHYNEQFF
TGTGCCAGCAGCTTGGATCTTCAGCACTACAATGAGCAGTTCTTC
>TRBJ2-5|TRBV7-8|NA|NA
CASSFVGMETQYF
TGTGCCAGCAGCTTCGTAGGTATGGAGACCCAGTACTTC
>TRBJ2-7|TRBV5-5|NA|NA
CASSYGTTTLSGYF
TGTGCCAGCAGCTACGGGACAACCACGCTATCGGGGTACTTC
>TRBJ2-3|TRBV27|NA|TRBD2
CASSAGLAGGWGTDTQYF
TGTGCCAGCAGCGCTGGACTAGCGGGAGGGTGGGGCACAGATACGCAGTATTTT
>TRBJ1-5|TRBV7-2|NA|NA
CASSFLGNQPQHF
TGTGCCAGCAGCTTCTTGGGCAATCAGCCCCAGCATTTT
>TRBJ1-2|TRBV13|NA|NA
CASSPASNYGYTF
TGTGCCAGCAGCCCCGCTTCTAACTATGGCTACACCTTC
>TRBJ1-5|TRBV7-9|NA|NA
CASSGQLNQPQHF
TGTGCCAGCAGCGGACAGTTAAATCAGCCCCAGCATTTT